This T cell receptor (beta chain) is drawn from a study of OX40 agonist ivuxolimab in advanced cancers. Prior autoimmune disease or systemic immunosuppression barred patients. Germline-derived CDR1 and CDR2 are LGHNA and YSLEER. The germline V and J ends were trimmed by 1 base and 8 bases, with 8 bases remaining between them. The length of the CDR3 is 12 residues. TCRdb keeps only in-frame clones here, not all; method: immunoSEQ multiplex PCR. Of 100,000 to 150,000 clones in the sample, approximately 90% were seen once. The specimen was CD4+ or CD8+ T cells sorted from blood, collected in a trial of the OX40 agonist ivuxolimab. The chain has TRBV4-3 and TRBJ1-2; no clear D gene. The clonotype comes from an adult with an advanced solid tumor such as melanoma, head and neck, liver or kidney cancer. CDR3 in amino acids: CASSQVGGGYTF. CDR3 DNA sequence: TGCGCCAGCAGCCAAGTGGGTGGAGGCTACACCTTC.